These T cell receptor beta chains were read from a single sample in a study of T cells in Graves' hyperthyroidism and ophthalmopathy. TCRdb reanalysed the multiplex PCR reads using MiXCR and keeps one entry per CDR3 protein. The table shows approximately 510,000 distinct CDR3 sequences, with around 21% occurring only once. The sequencing input was blood. All receptors come from a man in his late teens or twenties with Graves' hyperthyroidism. The CDR3 runs from the conserved cysteine through the conserved F or W. The D gene is left open where the match is weak. Not every row has a clone size; where given, it reads once, few, many or a size class.

J: TRBJ1-5; D: -; size: many; V: TRBV24-1; CDR3: CATSDFRGQPQHF; DNA: TGTGCCACCAGTGATTTTAGGGGACAGCCCCAGCATTTT
J: TRBJ1-1; D: -; size: -; V: TRBV2; CDR3: CASILGPRGEAFF; DNA: TGTGCCAGCATTTTAGGCCCCCGAGGTGAAGCTTTCTTT
J: TRBJ2-5; D: -; size: many; V: TRBV6-1; CDR3: CASRPWGETQYF; DNA: TGTGCCAGCAGGCCTTGGGGAGAGACCCAGTACTTC
J: TRBJ2-2; D: TRBD1; size: -; V: TRBV19; CDR3: CASSPGTGKANTGELFF; DNA: TGTGCCAGTAGCCCAGGGACAGGGAAAGCGAACACCGGGGAGCTGTTTTTT
J: TRBJ1-6; D: TRBD1; size: few; V: TRBV6-1; CDR3: CASRGGQLYNSPLHF; DNA: TGTGCCAGCAGGGGGGGACAGCTTTATAATTCACCCCTCCACTTT
J: TRBJ2-7; D: -; size: many; V: TRBV6-5; CDR3: CASRRAESSYEQYF; DNA: TGTGCCAGCAGGCGAGCGGAGAGCTCCTACGAGCAGTACTTC
J: TRBJ1-1; D: TRBD1; size: few; V: TRBV6-4; CDR3: CASSDEQGGRRKTEAFF; DNA: TGTGCCAGCAGTGACGAACAGGGGGGAAGAAGAAAGACTGAAGCTTTCTTT
J: TRBJ2-7; D: -; size: few; V: TRBV12-3/TRBV12-4; CDR3: CASSLHGAYEQYF; DNA: TGTGCCAGCAGTTTACATGGGGCTTACGAGCAGTACTTC
J: TRBJ2-3; D: -; size: many; V: TRBV6-5; CDR3: CASSYSGGDTQYF; DNA: TGTGCCAGCAGTTACTCTGGGGGAGATACGCAGTATTTT
J: TRBJ2-7; D: -; size: many; V: TRBV5-1; CDR3: CASSLGVDRTSYEQYF; DNA: TGCGCCAGCAGCTTGGGAGTCGACAGGACAAGCTACGAGCAGTACTTC
J: TRBJ1-5; D: -; size: many; V: TRBV4-2; CDR3: CASSQDEASNQPQHF; DNA: TGTGCCAGCAGCCAAGATGAGGCCAGTAATCAGCCCCAGCATTTT
J: TRBJ2-7; D: TRBD1; size: many; V: TRBV20-1; CDR3: CSASKQGYEQYF; DNA: TGCAGTGCTAGTAAACAGGGGTACGAGCAGTACTTC
J: TRBJ2-4; D: -; size: -; V: TRBV4-1; CDR3: CASSQGRLGAKNIKYF; DNA: TGCGCCAGCAGCCAAGGGAGGCTGGGGGCCAAAAACATTAAGTACTTC
J: TRBJ2-5; D: TRBD2; size: many; V: TRBV7-6; CDR3: CASSLGLARQETQYF; DNA: TGTGCCAGCAGCTTAGGACTAGCCCGCCAAGAGACCCAGTACTTC
J: TRBJ1-5; D: TRBD1; size: once; V: TRBV28; CDR3: CASSSIGQGKGHQPQHF; DNA: TGTGCCAGCAGTTCAATCGGACAGGGGAAGGGACATCAGCCCCAGCATTTT
J: TRBJ2-5; D: TRBD1; size: few; V: TRBV29-1; CDR3: CSVSHQTGGAAQYF; DNA: TGCAGCGTTTCACATCAGACAGGGGGCGCGGCCCAGTACTTC
J: TRBJ2-7; D: TRBD2; size: many; V: TRBV5-5; CDR3: CASSPGLAASYEQYF; DNA: TGTGCCAGCAGCCCGGGACTAGCGGCATCCTACGAGCAGTACTTC
J: TRBJ1-2; D: TRBD1; size: -; V: TRBV12-3/TRBV12-4; CDR3: CASSLVGGRFYGYTF; DNA: TGTGCCAGCAGTTTAGTAGGGGGCCGGTTCTATGGCTACACCTTC
J: TRBJ1-3; D: TRBD1; size: many; V: TRBV20-1; CDR3: CSASLTGAGNTIYF; DNA: TGCAGTGCTTCCCTGACAGGGGCGGGAAACACCATATATTTT
J: TRBJ2-3; D: -; size: many; V: TRBV28; CDR3: CASTTQGDTQYF; DNA: TGTGCCAGCACCACCCAGGGAGATACGCAGTATTTT
J: TRBJ1-1; D: -; size: many; V: TRBV20-1; CDR3: CSARLLLNTEAFF; DNA: TGCAGTGCTAGACTGTTGCTGAACACTGAAGCTTTCTTT
J: TRBJ1-2; D: TRBD1; size: -; V: TRBV4-2; CDR3: CASSQDRLPYGYTF; DNA: TGTGCCAGCAGCCAGGACAGGCTCCCTTATGGCTACACCTTC
J: TRBJ2-7; D: -; size: -; V: TRBV12-3/TRBV12-4; CDR3: CASSPSDPAEQYF; DNA: TGTGCCAGCAGTCCCTCTGATCCGGCCGAGCAGTACTTC
J: TRBJ2-2; D: -; size: -; V: TRBV19; CDR3: CASAGQQTSSGELFF; DNA: TGTGCCAGTGCTGGGCAGCAGACTTCTTCCGGGGAGCTGTTTTTT
J: TRBJ1-5; D: TRBD1; size: many; V: TRBV28; CDR3: CASRSQGVENQPQHF; DNA: TGTGCCAGCAGGTCACAGGGGGTAGAAAATCAGCCCCAGCATTTT
J: TRBJ2-5; D: TRBD2; size: many; V: TRBV4-1; CDR3: CASTLAGGTQETQYF; DNA: TGCGCCAGCACCCTAGCGGGGGGGACCCAAGAGACCCAGTACTTC
J: TRBJ2-7; D: -; size: few; V: TRBV28; CDR3: CASSSGSFYEQYF; DNA: TGTGCCAGCAGTTCGGGCAGCTTCTACGAGCAGTACTTC
J: TRBJ2-7; D: TRBD1; size: -; V: TRBV24-1; CDR3: CATSALDRTGTYEQYF; DNA: TGTGCCACCAGTGCCCTCGATCGGACAGGGACCTACGAGCAGTACTTC
J: TRBJ2-2; D: TRBD1; size: many; V: TRBV24-1; CDR3: CATSDGTGAGELFF; DNA: TGTGCCACCAGTGACGGGACAGGGGCCGGGGAGCTGTTTTTT
J: TRBJ2-5; D: TRBD1; size: many; V: TRBV6-1; CDR3: CASRPLQGSVQETQYF; DNA: TGTGCCAGCAGGCCACTACAGGGGAGCGTTCAAGAGACCCAGTACTTC
J: TRBJ2-6; D: -; size: few; V: TRBV5-1; CDR3: CASSLRSQTASGANVLTF; DNA: TGCGCCAGCAGCTTGAGATCACAGACAGCCTCTGGGGCCAACGTCCTGACTTTC
J: TRBJ1-2; D: TRBD1; size: many; V: TRBV6-1; CDR3: CASSEAGQDYGYTF; DNA: TGTGCCAGCAGTGAAGCGGGACAGGACTATGGCTACACCTTC
J: TRBJ1-1; D: -; size: -; V: TRBV3-1; CDR3: CASSQKGGRVTEAFF; DNA: TGTGCCAGCAGCCAGAAGGGGGGGCGGGTCACTGAAGCTTTCTTT
J: TRBJ1-2; D: -; size: many; V: TRBV9; CDR3: CASNRGNGYTF; DNA: TGTGCCAGCAACCGAGGAAATGGCTACACCTTC
J: TRBJ2-7; D: -; size: many; V: TRBV10-3; CDR3: CAISGGFAPEQYF; DNA: TGTGCCATCAGTGGGGGATTTGCCCCCGAGCAGTACTTC